This TCR beta chain was captured in a study of blood T cell repertoires in COVID-19 (dated by TCRdb to 2020 to 2022). Notes on the research overall: The collaborator samples originated in the United States, Italy and Spain and spanned the acute and convalescent phases of COVID-19. The material from the prospective study consisted of cDNA or gDNA derived from T cells, B-cell-depleted T cells, or PBMCs. The dataset comprised deeply sampled blood TCRbeta repertoires from subjects exposed to, actively infected with, or recovered from COVID-19. The repertoires were released in a freely available public database intended as a resource for research on the immune response to SARS-CoV-2. Samples were obtained from the ongoing ImmuneRACE study (first 160 participants) and from 1,000 to 1,500 subjects provided by 6 global collaborators. The sample metadata nearly always contained a de-identified subject ID, COVID-19 status, age in years and sex. HLA class I and class II types, where available, came from metadata supplied by the sample provider rather than from assay-based typing. Beyond this particular receptor, the publication reports: Clinical and demographic metadata were provided uncurated, with the amount varying by source and participant.

TCRbeta CDR3 regions were amplified from genomic DNA by means of the immunoSEQ Assay, a bias-controlled multiplex PCR. From the authors' description of their analysis: The number of nucleated cells in each sample was estimated from the amplification of reference gene primers within the assay. Sequence reads were collapsed and filtered to measure the absolute abundance of every unique TCRbeta CDR3 rearrangement. For each sample, productive Simpson clonality was calculated as the square root of Simpson's diversity index across productive rearrangements. Drawn from immuneACCESS, this table holds only the in-frame rearrangements with V and J called that TCRdb kept. Clones are partly lost; checked studies trace under half to an unresolved V gene and leave the rest unexplained. The V and J calls and clone size come from that table; D and trimming were worked out from the DNA. The sample yields 150,000 to 180,000 clones; 85% to 90% were counted once. The ten most abundant clones make up around 16% of the sample.

On this clone itself: Its cognate antigen has yet to be identified. No much larger clonotype is one base removed from it; base qualities were not supplied.

V drops 3 bases and J drops 2 bases, leaving 11 bases in between. From its cysteine to its phenylalanine, the CDR3 spans 15 amino acids. The DNA shown is the 45-base CDR3, in frame from base 1. From the germline V gene (reference sequence), CDR1 is LNHDA and CDR2 is SQIVND. Collaborating institutions collected whole blood in K2EDTA tubes following their own protocols. For TCRbeta analysis, collaborator samples were shipped as frozen whole blood, as isolated PBMCs, or as DNA extracted from either sample type. This sequence was found in a woman in her forties with acute or convalescent COVID-19. The chain is assembled from TRBV19 and TRBJ1-5, with the D gene not clear enough to name. The specimen was peripheral blood. The DNA is as follows: TGTGCCAGTAGTATCCATCCGAGGGGCAATCAGCCCCAGCATTTT. Translated, this is CASSIHPRGNQPQHF.